The clone carrying this T cell receptor (beta chain) occurred a few times. Its cognate antigen is unknown. With 2 bases clipped from V and 10 bases from J, the junction kept 22 bases outside the gene matches. This CDR3 is built from 18 residues. Germline-derived CDR1 and CDR2 are KGHSH and LQKENI. This sample was taken from a study of T-cell reconstitution after alpha-beta-depleted transplantation in children. The study, taken as a whole, reports: Recipient T cells and thymic progenitors that survived were the source of the high TCRbeta diversity seen at day 60 in some patients. The main origin of T-cell counts and diversity one year after transplant was newly produced T cells. By about two months after transplant, alpha-beta T cells reportedly arose from several hundred graft clones that had expanded.

It was with unique molecular identifiers that the TCRbeta library was prepared. TCRdb analysed the PCR reads with MiXCR anew, one entry per CDR3 protein. This table has fewer than 400,000 distinct CDR3 sequences, 23% appearing once. The source material was PBMCs, mostly from graft donor cells, sampled 180 days after TCRalphabeta/CD19-depleted stem cell transplant. V gene TRBV18 combines with J gene TRBJ1-1; TRBD1 matches 7 bases. The receptor comes from a male patient aged 10 to 17 who had a stem cell transplant for acute lymphoblastic leukemia, so the T cells may come from the graft donor. CDR3 bases: TGTGCCAGCTCACCAAGTCCGAGGGACAGATCGAAGGGATACGGAGCTTTCTTT. Protein sequence: CASSPSPRDRSKGYGAFF.